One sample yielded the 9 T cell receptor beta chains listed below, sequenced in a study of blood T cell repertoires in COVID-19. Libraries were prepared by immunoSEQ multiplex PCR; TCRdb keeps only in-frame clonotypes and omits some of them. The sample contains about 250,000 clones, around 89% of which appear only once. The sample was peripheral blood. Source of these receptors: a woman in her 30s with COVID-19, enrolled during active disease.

The CDR3 DNA follows: TGCGCCAGCAGCCCCTGGATAAGGGGTGGGTTTGAAGCTTTCTTT. Amino acids: CASSPWIRGGFEAFF. This sequence joins TRBV5-1 and TRBJ1-1; D perhaps matches TRBD1 (5 bases). CDR1 is SGHRS and CDR2 is YFSETQ in the germline V gene. The CDR3 has 15 residues. Trimming left V 4 bases short and J 7 bases short, with 20 bases between.

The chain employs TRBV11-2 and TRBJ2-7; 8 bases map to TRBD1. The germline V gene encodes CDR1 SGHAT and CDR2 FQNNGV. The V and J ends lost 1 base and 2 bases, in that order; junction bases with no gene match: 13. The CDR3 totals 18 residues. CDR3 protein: CASSLVPWTGHPTYEQYV. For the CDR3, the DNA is TGTGCCAGCAGCTTAGTACCTTGGACAGGGCATCCTACCTACGAGCAGTACGTC.

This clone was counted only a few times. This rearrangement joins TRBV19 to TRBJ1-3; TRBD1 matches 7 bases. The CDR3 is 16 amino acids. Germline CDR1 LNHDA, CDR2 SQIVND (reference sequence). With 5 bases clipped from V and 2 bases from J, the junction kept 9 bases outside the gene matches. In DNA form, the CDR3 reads TGTGCCAGTAGTGCACGGTACAGGGGCACTGGAAACACCATATATTTT. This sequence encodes CASSARYRGTGNTIYF.

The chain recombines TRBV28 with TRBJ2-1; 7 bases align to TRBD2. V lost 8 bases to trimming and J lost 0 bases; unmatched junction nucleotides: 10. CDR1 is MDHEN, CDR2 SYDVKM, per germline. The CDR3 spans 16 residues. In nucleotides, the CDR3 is TGTGCCAGCGACTCCCTAGCGGCCAGCTCCTACAATGAGCAGTTCTTC. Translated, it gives CASDSLAASSYNEQFF.

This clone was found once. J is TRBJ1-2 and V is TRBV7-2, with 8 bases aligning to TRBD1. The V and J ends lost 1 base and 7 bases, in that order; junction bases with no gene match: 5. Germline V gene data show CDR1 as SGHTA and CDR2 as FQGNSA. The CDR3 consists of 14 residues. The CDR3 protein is CASSLVQGALGYTF. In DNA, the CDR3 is TGTGCCAGCAGCTTAGTTCAGGGGGCGCTTGGCTACACCTTC.

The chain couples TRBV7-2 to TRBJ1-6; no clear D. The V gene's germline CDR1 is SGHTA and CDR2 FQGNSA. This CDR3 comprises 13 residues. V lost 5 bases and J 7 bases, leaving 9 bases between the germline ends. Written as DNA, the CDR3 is TGTGCCAGCAGCACTGGTCTAAATTCACCCCTCCACTTT. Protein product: CASSTGLNSPLHF.

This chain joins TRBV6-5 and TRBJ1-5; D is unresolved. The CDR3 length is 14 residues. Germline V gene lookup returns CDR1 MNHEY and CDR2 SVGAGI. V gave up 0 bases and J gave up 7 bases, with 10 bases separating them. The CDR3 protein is CASSYSLHGQPQHF. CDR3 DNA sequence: TGTGCCAGCAGTTACTCCTTACACGGGCAGCCCCAGCATTTT.

CDR3 DNA: TGTGCCACCAGTGAATCGCCGGGCCTGGGTGGAGGCACTGAAGCTTTCTTT. It translates to CATSESPGLGGGTEAFF. The rearrangement links TRBV24-1 to TRBJ1-1; D gene uncertain. Trimming pared 4 bases from V and 4 bases from J, leaving 21 bases between. From germline, CDR1 is KGHDR and CDR2 SFDVKD. The CDR3 runs to 17 residues.

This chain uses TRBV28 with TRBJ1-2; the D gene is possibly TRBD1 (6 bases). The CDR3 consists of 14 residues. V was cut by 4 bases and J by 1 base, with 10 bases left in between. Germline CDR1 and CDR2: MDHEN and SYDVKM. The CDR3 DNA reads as TGTGCCAGCAGTTCGACAGGTTATAACTATGGCTACACCTTC. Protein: CASSSTGYNYGYTF.